This T cell receptor (beta chain) derives from a study of Graves' ophthalmopathy and Graves' hyperthyroidism. Study context: Upon initial diagnosis and before any treatment, peripheral blood was collected.

There are many counts of this clonotype. RNA transcripts were the source from which TCR beta CDR3 regions were amplified. HTBI primers were used in a first-round RT-PCR, which preceded a second-round multiplex PCR. TCRdb recomputed calls from the multiplex PCR reads with MiXCR, one row per CDR3 protein. This sample carries more than 550,000 distinct CDR3 sequences, just over 40% of them seen once, and the ten largest clones take roughly 3%. The receptor was derived from an adult man with Graves' ophthalmopathy. Sequences were obtained from peripheral blood.

As DNA, the CDR3 is TGTGCCAGCAGCTACCGTGCGGGGGCGGACTATGGCTACACCTTC. Amino acid sequence: CASSYRAGADYGYTF. V and J are TRBV7-9 and TRBJ1-2; tentative D call: TRBD1 (6 bases). The germline V and J ends were trimmed by 4 bases and 3 bases, with 15 bases remaining between them. CDR3 length equals 15 residues. CDR1 SEHNR and CDR2 FQNEAQ come from the germline V gene (reference sequence).